These 27 T cell receptor beta chains originate from one sample sequenced in a study of T cell responses to AZD1222 COVID-19 vaccine (dated by TCRdb to the early 2020s). The time point label here, explained by the study, means: baseline before first vaccination. Libraries came from the immunoSEQ multiplex PCR assay. TCRdb mirrors the immuneACCESS table, restricted to in-frame sequences. Some clones are absent from its copies; in checked studies, under half trace to an unresolved V gene, and the reason for the others is unknown. Recorded for this sample are over 140,000 clones; roughly 92% of them occurred a single time. In total, the top ten clones hold about 4.8% of the sample. The sequencing used peripheral blood, collected on day 0 of AZD1222 vaccination. The receptors shown here come from an adult in good health.

The chain combines TRBV27 with TRBJ2-7, with D possibly called TRBD1 or TRBD2 (5 bases each). The CDR3 sequence is 15 residues long. CDR1 MNHEY and CDR2 SMNVEV come from the germline V gene (reference sequence). Deletions cut 1 base from V and 2 bases from J, with 12 bases between. The CDR3 spells CASSLFGGTTYEQYF. CDR3 sequence (DNA): TGTGCCAGCAGTTTATTTGGGGGAACCACCTACGAGCAGTACTTC.

J is TRBJ2-7 and V is TRBV2; D uncertain. This CDR3 has 12 amino acids. Germline-derived CDR1 and CDR2 are SNHLY and FYNNEI. Trimming cost V 8 bases and J 2 bases, with 10 bases left between them. CDR3 in amino acids: CASRDRAYEQYF. The CDR3 coding sequence is TGTGCCAGCCGAGACCGAGCCTACGAGCAGTACTTC.

The genes are TRBV27 and TRBJ1-5; the D gene is possibly TRBD1 (5 bases). The germline CDR1 and CDR2 sequences are MNHEY and SMNVEV (reference sequence). Trimming shortened V by 4 bases and J by 1 base, and 11 bases separated the two germline ends. The CDR3 totals 15 residues. The CDR3 nucleotides are TGTGCCAGCAGTTCACAGGTGGGGAGCAATCAGCCCCAGCATTTT. Protein product: CASSSQVGSNQPQHF.

CDR3 nucleotides: TGCGCCAGCAGCTTGGGGACAGGACCGAACACCGGGGAGCTGTTTTTT. It translates to CASSLGTGPNTGELFF. The J gene is TRBJ2-2, the V gene TRBV5-1; TRBD1 matches 7 bases. Germline V gene sequence: CDR1 SGHRS, CDR2 YFSETQ. V dropped 0 bases and J dropped 0; count of bases not matched to a gene: 2. The CDR3 totals 16 residues. The full variable domain, its missing parts supplied by reference TRBV5-1 and TRBJ2-2, is KAGVTQTPRYLIKTRGQQVTLSCSPISGHRSVSWYQQTPGQGLQFLFEYFSETQRNKGNFPGRFSGRQFSNSRSEMNVSTLELGDSALYLCASSLGTGPNTGELFFGEGSRLTVL.

The chain links TRBV10-3 to TRBJ1-2; D is ambiguous. Germline V lookup: CDR1 ENHRY, CDR2 SYGVKD. The V end was cut by 2 bases, the J end by 2 bases, with 9 bases between. The CDR3 has 14 residues. In DNA form, the CDR3 reads TGTGCCATCAGTGAGGGGTCCCAAAACTATGGCTACACCTTC. This codes for CAISEGSQNYGYTF.

A note on this clone: At one end the junction does not follow the germline gene, possibly because of a read error. Other DNA sequences within the sample encode an identical CDR3. The V gene is TRBV7-7, the J gene TRBJ2-1; TRBD2 agrees at 10 bases. The CDR3 covers 15 residues. The germline V gene has CDR1 SSHAT and CDR2 FNYEAQ (reference sequence). DNA of the CDR3: TGTGCTAGCAGCTTAAGCGGGGGGGCCTACAATGAGCAGTTCTTC. It codes for CASSLSGGAYNEQFF.

This sequence joins TRBV10-3 and TRBJ2-7; 8 bases match TRBD2. Looked up from germline, CDR1 is ENHRY and CDR2 is SYGVKD. This CDR3 has 19 residues. V lost 0 bases, J lost 1 base, and 14 bases stayed unmatched. The CDR3 nucleotides read TGTGCCATCAGTGAGTCTTTACTACGGGCGGGGGGCCGATCCTACGAGCAGTACTTC. This sequence encodes CAISESLLRAGGRSYEQYF.

The J gene is TRBJ2-7, the V gene TRBV5-8, with D possibly TRBD1 on 6 matching bases. Per germline, CDR1 SGHTS and CDR2 YDEGEE. The CDR3 is made up of 14 amino acids. Deletions cut 4 bases from V and 3 bases from J, with 14 bases between. Here the CDR3 reads CASSTGQWDYEQYF. CDR3 DNA sequence: TGTGCCAGCAGCACAGGACAGTGGGACTACGAGCAGTACTTC.

The V gene is TRBV6-5, the J gene TRBJ2-7; 8 bases line up with TRBD2. The germline gives CDR1 MNHEY, CDR2 SVGAGI. The CDR3 totals 15 residues. V shed 6 bases, J shed 2 bases, and the junction held 9 bases outside the gene matches. Here the CDR3 DNA reads TGTGCCAGCAGGGACGGCGGGAGGTTGACCTACGAGCAGTACTTC. Translating gives CASRDGGRLTYEQYF.

This clone showed up just once. The rearrangement joins TRBV5-4 to TRBJ2-5; TRBD1 agrees at 10 bases. J gave up 3 bases and V 7 bases, and 12 bases lay outside the gene matches. The CDR3 runs to 16 residues. Germline V CDR1 and CDR2: SGHNT, YYREEE (reference sequence). Here the CDR3 reads CASGPPAGTGEETQYF. DNA for the CDR3: TGTGCCAGCGGCCCTCCCGCCGGGACAGGGGAAGAGACCCAGTACTTC. The variable domain in full, with the rest retrieved from reference TRBV5-4 and TRBJ2-5, is ETGVTQSPTHLIKTRGQQVTLRCSSQSGHNTVSWYQQALGQGPQFIFQYYREEENGRGNFPPRFSGLQFPNYSSELNVNALELDDSALYLCASGPPAGTGEETQYFGPGTRLLVL.

This chain joins TRBV15 and TRBJ2-7; 10 bases line up with TRBD2. V trimming: 4 bases; J trimming: 3 bases; junction bases outside the gene matches: 3. Per germline, CDR1 LNHNV and CDR2 YYDKDF (reference sequence). The CDR3 has 14 residues. The CDR3 spells CATSTRTSGYEQYF. The DNA of the CDR3 is TGTGCCACCAGCACTCGGACTAGCGGCTACGAGCAGTACTTC.

The chain is built from TRBV18 and TRBJ2-4; TRBD2 agrees at 7 bases. Germline loops: CDR1 KGHSH, CDR2 LQKENI. The CDR3 loop spans 14 amino acids. V shed 0 bases, J shed 5 bases, and the junction held 1 base outside the gene matches. The CDR3 loop is CASSPPAGENIQYF. The CDR3 DNA follows: TGTGCCAGCTCACCACCGGCGGGGGAAAACATTCAGTACTTC.

The J gene is TRBJ2-3, the V gene TRBV3-1 (or the pseudogene TRBV3-2); 11 bases are shared with TRBD2. This CDR3 region has 19 residues. V was clipped by 4 bases and J by 7 bases; unmatched bases: 19. The germline V gene encodes CDR1 LGHDT and CDR2 YNNKEL (reference sequence). The CDR3 spells CASSPFFSRLAGNANTQYF. As DNA, the CDR3 is TGTGCCAGCAGCCCTTTCTTCTCTCGACTAGCGGGAAATGCGAATACGCAGTATTTT.

About this clone itself: The missing conserved phenylalanine or tryptophan at the end of this CDR3 makes a read error likely. The DNA is omitted, as the CDR3 cannot be located on it reliably, and the CDR3 follows TCRdb's listing. V usage is TRBV6-5 and J usage is TRBJ2-2; the DNA was not used to check the table's D call, TRBD2. Germline loops: CDR1 MNHEY, CDR2 SVGAGI. The CDR3 is 12 residues long, ends included. The CDR3 sequence: CASSLPGGPAYH.

Remarks on this clone: This sample also contains other DNA sequences that code for the same CDR3. The chain is built from TRBV2 and TRBJ1-6, with 8 bases fitting TRBD1. The CDR3 is made up of 17 amino acids. The trim removed 1 base at V and 3 bases at J, leaving 5 bases unmatched. Germline CDR1 SNHLY, CDR2 FYNNEI. CDR3 in DNA: TGTGCCAGCAGTGAAGGGGGACAGGTTAACTATAATTCACCCCTCCACTTT. It yields the protein CASSEGGQVNYNSPLHF.

The V and J genes are TRBV2 and TRBJ1-4; the D is unclear. V lost 7 bases and J 5 bases, leaving 14 bases between the germline ends. The germline CDR1 and CDR2 sequences are SNHLY and FYNNEI. The CDR3 is made up of 14 amino acids. The CDR3 spells CASKARLENEKLFF. CDR3 nucleotides: TGTGCCAGCAAGGCCCGACTCGAGAATGAAAAACTGTTTTTT.

The V gene is TRBV2, the J gene TRBJ1-4; the D gene is possibly TRBD1 (6 bases). Trimming took 6 bases from V and 3 from J, leaving 14 bases between them. This CDR3 has 15 amino acids. In germline, CDR1 is SNHLY, CDR2 FYNNEI. CDR3: CASRETGLANEKLFF. CDR3 DNA: TGTGCCAGCAGGGAAACAGGGCTCGCTAATGAAAAACTGTTTTTT.

This chain links TRBV6-5 with TRBJ1-6, with D perhaps matching TRBD1 (6 bases). Germline values: CDR1 MNHEY, CDR2 SVGAGI. Trimming removed 7 bases at V and 5 bases at J, with 15 bases between. The CDR3 totals 15 residues. CDR3 bases: TGTGCCAGCACGGGGGCCGCAGGGGATAATTCACCCCTCCACTTT. Its protein product is CASTGAAGDNSPLHF.

The V and J genes are TRBV6-1 and TRBJ1-6, with D perhaps TRBD1 (6 bases). Germline V gene sequence: CDR1 MNHNS, CDR2 SASEGT. The length of the CDR3 is 15 residues. Trimming took 3 bases from V and 4 from J, leaving 10 bases between them. CDR3 coding DNA: TGTGCCAGCAGTGATTACACAGGGTATAATTCACCCCTCCACTTT. Its translation: CASSDYTGYNSPLHF.

This clone was seen only once. The chain is built from TRBV5-4 and TRBJ2-7; TRBD2 matches 8 bases. The germline gives CDR1 SGHNT, CDR2 YYREEE (reference sequence). V shed 0 bases and J 2 bases; nucleotides not matched to a gene: 10. This CDR3 spans 17 amino acids. The CDR3 bases are TGTGCCAGCAGCTTGGTTTTCCTAGCGGGTACCACCTACGAGCAGTACTTC. Amino acid sequence: CASSLVFLAGTTYEQYF.

The rearrangement uses TRBV3-1 (or the pseudogene TRBV3-2) and TRBJ2-2; TRBD2 matches at 13 bases. Looked up from germline, CDR1 is LGHDT and CDR2 is YNNKEL (reference sequence). CDR3 length: 18 residues. After removal of 1 base from V and 7 bases from J, the junction contained 9 bases not matched to a gene. CDR3 sequence: CASSQGGTSGRVGGELFF. CDR3 bases: TGTGCCAGCAGCCAAGGCGGTACTAGCGGGAGGGTCGGCGGGGAGCTGTTTTTT.

The chain joins TRBV3-1 (or the pseudogene TRBV3-2) to TRBJ2-5, with no clear D. This CDR3 region has 15 residues. Germline loops: CDR1 LGHDT, CDR2 YNNKEL (reference sequence). Trimming cost V 4 bases and J 4 bases, with 16 bases left between them. This CDR3 is CASSPRESPRETQYF. The CDR3 DNA sequence: TGTGCCAGCAGCCCCAGAGAGAGTCCTCGAGAGACCCAGTACTTC.

The chain couples TRBV28 to TRBJ1-6; D ambiguous. Germline V lookup: CDR1 MDHEN, CDR2 SYDVKM. The CDR3 sequence is 15 residues long. With 4 bases removed from V and 7 bases from J, the gap between germline ends came to 14 bases. Here the CDR3 DNA reads TGTGCCAGCAGTTCCTCGGCGGGTCCGAATTCACCCCTCCACTTT. Translating gives CASSSSAGPNSPLHF.

The V gene is TRBV5-1, the J gene TRBJ1-3; 10 bases are shared with TRBD1. After removal of 4 bases from V and 2 bases from J, the junction contained 3 bases not matched to a gene. This CDR3 region has 15 residues. The germline CDR1 and CDR2 sequences are SGHRS and YFSETQ. Here the CDR3 DNA reads TGCGCCAGCAGCCGGGACAGGGGCGCTGGAAACACCATATATTTT. Translation gives CASSRDRGAGNTIYF.

The chain combines TRBV5-4 with TRBJ1-4; 7 bases map to TRBD1. The trim removed 3 bases at V and 4 bases at J, leaving 3 bases unmatched. The CDR3 runs 14 residues. Germline CDR1 SGHNT, CDR2 YYREEE (reference sequence). The CDR3 coding sequence is TGTGCCAGCAGCTCCGGGACAGTTAATGAAAAACTGTTTTTT. It specifies CASSSGTVNEKLFF.

This chain links TRBV29-1 with TRBJ2-7; 7 nucleotides align to TRBD1. The J segment lost 2 bases and the V segment lost 4 bases, leaving 2 bases of the junction unmatched. CDR1 and CDR2 from the germline V gene are SQVTM and ANQGSEA. CDR3 length: 12 residues. CDR3 in DNA: TGCAGCGTTGTTCAGGGGGCCTACGAGCAGTACTTC. It is translated as CSVVQGAYEQYF.

This clone has only one observation. The chain recombines TRBV5-1 with TRBJ2-7; 10 bases align to TRBD2. The CDR3 length is 15 residues. V dropped 0 bases and J dropped 4; count of bases not matched to a gene: 4. Germline V lookup: CDR1 SGHRS, CDR2 YFSETQ. CDR3 region: CASSLDSSGSYEQYF. CDR3 in DNA: TGCGCCAGCAGCTTGGATTCTAGCGGGAGTTACGAGCAGTACTTC.